This T cell receptor (beta chain) is from a study of graft-versus-host responses after intestinal transplantation. Whole-study context: Transplantation in recipients was multivisceral, liver-intestinal, or isolated intestinal. Tacrolimus and steroids were given for around 3 years to all recipients after anti-thymocyte globulin induction.

Overall study findings and caveats: GvH clones surfaced in recipient marrow, some emerging earlier in ileum or blood.

The length of the CDR3 is 14 residues. Germline V gene data show CDR1 as LNHDA and CDR2 as SQIVND (reference sequence). Between the trimmed V and J ends, which lost 0 bases and 4 bases, there was a span of 10 bases. Points on this clone: What it binds is unknown.

Some clones are missing from TCRdb's copy, which holds only in-frame ones; the method was immunoSEQ multiplex PCR. The repertoire consists of about 110,000 clones, with about nine tenths occurring once and the leading ten covering approximately 0.76%. The source material was unstimulated CD4+ T cells sorted from spleen or lymph node cells, sampled before transplant. The TCR comes from a human donor who was the organ donor for an intestinal transplant. This chain links TRBV19 with TRBJ2-7; D is unclear. The CDR3 sequence is CASSIDLWGYEQYF. CDR3 sequence (DNA): TGTGCCAGTAGTATAGATCTTTGGGGATACGAGCAGTACTTC.